These 24 T cell receptor beta chains were all obtained from the same sample, sequenced in a study of cytomegalovirus exposure and HLA in healthy donors. PCR involved 60 Vbeta and 13 Jbeta primers. TCRdb's table, derived via immunoSEQ multiplex PCR, lists solely in-frame clones and lacks some. The data show around 150,000 clones, 80% seen once. The sample comprised PBMCs. These receptors all come from a man aged 30 to 39 in good health.

V is TRBV2 and J is TRBJ2-3; TRBD2 matches at 8 bases. Losses at the gene ends were 9 bases for V and 3 bases for J; bases not matched to a gene: 11. Germline-derived CDR1 and CDR2 are SNHLY and FYNNEI. The CDR3 runs 15 residues. CDR3: CASLAGRAATDTQYF. CDR3 coding DNA: TGTGCCAGTCTCGCCGGGAGGGCCGCAACAGATACGCAGTATTTT.

As DNA, the CDR3 is TGTGCCAGCAGTCCCGACGGGATTCGAGTGGATGGCTACACCTTC. It specifies CASSPDGIRVDGYTF. The rearrangement links TRBV6-6 to TRBJ1-2; D unclear. V lost 5 bases, J lost 6 bases, and 19 bases lay in between. This CDR3 has 15 residues. Germline CDR1 and CDR2: MNHNY and SVGAGI (reference sequence).

The chain links TRBV4-3 to TRBJ1-4; 10 bases agree with TRBD1. Germline V gene sequence: CDR1 LGHNA, CDR2 YSLEER. J gave up 6 bases and V 4 bases, and 2 bases lay outside the gene matches. The CDR3 sequence is 14 residues long. Here the CDR3 DNA reads TGCGCCAGCAGCCTGGACAGGGGGGATGAAAAACTGTTTTTT. This codes for CASSLDRGDEKLFF.

The rearrangement links TRBV19 to TRBJ1-5; 7 nucleotides match TRBD1. V dropped 9 bases and J dropped 0; count of bases not matched to a gene: 17. Per germline, CDR1 LNHDA and CDR2 SQIVND (reference sequence). This CDR3 has 18 amino acids. CDR3 bases: TGTGCCAGCCACAGGGGCCCCACGTTGGCGTATAGCAATCAGCCCCAGCATTTT. Amino acids: CASHRGPTLAYSNQPQHF.

V gene TRBV7-3 combines with J gene TRBJ2-1; TRBD2 matches 12 bases. CDR1 SGHTA and CDR2 FQGTGA come from the germline V gene. This CDR3 spans 14 amino acids. V gave up 6 bases and J gave up 7 bases; unmatched junction bases: 4. Here the CDR3 DNA reads TGTGCCAGCAGGACTAGCGGGAGTTCGAATGAGCAGTTCTTC. This encodes CASRTSGSSNEQFF.

The chain carries TRBV7-9 and TRBJ1-5; the D is unclear. The CDR3 covers 12 residues. Per germline, CDR1 SEHNR and CDR2 FQNEAQ (reference sequence). The ends were cut back, 6 bases at V and 9 bases at J, with 12 bases in the middle. The CDR3 DNA sequence: TGTGCCAGCAGTCTAGCCGGCGCGCCCCAGCATTTT. It codes for CASSLAGAPQHF.

The gene calls are TRBV6-7 and TRBJ1-5; D remains unclear. Being an ORF, TRBV6-7 has a function that is uncertain. Trimming stripped 2 bases from V and 2 bases from J, with 16 bases between. The CDR3 runs 17 residues. The CDR3 here is CASSYRGIAPGNQPQHF. CDR3 coding DNA: TGTGCCAGCAGTTACCGGGGAATTGCACCAGGCAATCAGCCCCAGCATTTT.

This clone was seen more than once but under ten times. V gene TRBV29-1 combines with J gene TRBJ2-1, with TRBD2 matching over 7 bases. Germline V CDR1 and CDR2: SQVTM, ANQGSEA. The V segment lost 4 bases and the J segment 3 bases; nucleotides outside the gene matches: 9. CDR3 length equals 15 residues. The CDR3 region has the DNA TGCAGCGTTGCGGCGTCTAGCGGACGCTACAATGAGCAGTTCTTC. Its protein is CSVAASSGRYNEQFF.

The table lists this clone with a few counts. The chain couples TRBV4-1 to TRBJ2-3; TRBD2 matches at 9 bases. The germline CDR1 and CDR2 sequences are MGHRA and YSYEKL. V lost 4 bases, J lost 2 bases, and 10 bases stayed unmatched. This CDR3 has 17 amino acids. The DNA of the CDR3 is TGCGCCAGCAGCCCGTCGTCTAGCGGGGATTACACAGATACGCAGTATTTT. It is translated as CASSPSSSGDYTDTQYF.

V gene TRBV15 combines with J gene TRBJ2-7, with D possibly TRBD2 on 5 matching bases. The CDR3 is made up of 15 amino acids. The germline gives CDR1 LNHNV, CDR2 YYDKDF (reference sequence). Trimming pared 4 bases from V and 2 bases from J, leaving 15 bases between. The CDR3 sequence: CATSKDGLRTYEQYF. CDR3 bases: TGTGCCACCAGCAAGGACGGACTGAGAACCTACGAGCAGTACTTC.

This chain joins TRBV6-1 and TRBJ2-7; TRBD1 agrees at 9 bases. CDR3 length equals 14 residues. J gave up 7 bases and V 4 bases, and 8 bases lay outside the gene matches. Looked up from germline, CDR1 is MNHNS and CDR2 is SASEGT. CDR3 in amino acids: CASSGPGQGGEQYF. The DNA of the CDR3 is TGTGCCAGCAGTGGCCCGGGACAGGGTGGGGAGCAGTACTTC.

The chain joins TRBV4-3 to TRBJ2-5, with 7 nucleotides matching TRBD1. Per the germline V gene, CDR1 is LGHNA and CDR2 is YSLEER. J gave up 5 bases and V 5 bases, and 5 bases lay outside the gene matches. CDR3 size: 13 residues. This chain's CDR3 is CASSRGQGETQYF. The CDR3 DNA reads as TGCGCCAGCAGCAGGGGGCAGGGGGAGACCCAGTACTTC.

The V call is TRBV5-1, the J call TRBJ1-2; D uncertain. Deletions cut 0 bases from V and 0 bases from J, with 6 bases between. The germline CDR1 and CDR2 sequences are SGHRS and YFSETQ. The CDR3 is 14 amino acids. The CDR3 loop is CASSLALANYGYTF. Here the CDR3 DNA reads TGCGCCAGCAGCTTGGCTCTCGCTAACTATGGCTACACCTTC.

The genes are TRBV10-1 and TRBJ2-7; tentative D call: TRBD2 (6 bases). The V end was cut by 5 bases, the J end by 1 base, with 12 bases between. The CDR3 has 14 amino acids. Germline CDR1 WNHNN, CDR2 SYGVQD (reference sequence). The CDR3: CASSKGLNSYEQYF. CDR3 bases: TGCGCCAGCAGTAAAGGACTAAATTCCTACGAGCAGTACTTC.

The V call is TRBV5-4, the J call TRBJ2-7, with TRBD2 matching 7 bases. J gave up 3 bases and V 4 bases, and 10 bases lay outside the gene matches. The germline V gene encodes CDR1 SGHNT and CDR2 YYREEE (reference sequence). This CDR3 is built from 15 residues. In DNA form, the CDR3 reads TGTGCCAGCAGCCCGGGCCAGCGGACTAGCTACGAGCAGTACTTC. Protein product: CASSPGQRTSYEQYF. Complete variable domain (other parts from reference TRBV5-4 and TRBJ2-7): ETGVTQSPTHLIKTRGQQVTLRCSSQSGHNTVSWYQQALGQGPQFIFQYYREEENGRGNFPPRFSGLQFPNYSSELNVNALELDDSALYLCASSPGQRTSYEQYFGPGTRLTVT.

The rearrangement links TRBV19 to TRBJ1-2, with TRBD1 matching 7 bases. Germline trimming cut 2 bases from V and 4 bases from J; bases unmatched to any gene: 13. This CDR3 has 17 amino acids. Germline lookup yields CDR1 LNHDA and CDR2 SQIVND (reference sequence). CDR3 residues: CASSIQGYQGVSYGYTF. Here the CDR3 DNA reads TGTGCCAGTAGTATACAGGGCTACCAGGGGGTAAGCTATGGCTACACCTTC.

This chain joins TRBV19 and TRBJ2-1, with 7 bases fitting TRBD2. With V trimmed by 3 bases and J by 0 bases, 5 bases remained unmatched. CDR1 is LNHDA, CDR2 SQIVND, per germline (reference sequence). The CDR3 loop spans 16 amino acids. CDR3 in DNA: TGTGCCAGTAGTATCATGGGCGGGAGCTCCTACAATGAGCAGTTCTTC. The encoded protein is CASSIMGGSSYNEQFF.

This clone was seen just once. This chain links TRBV18 with TRBJ2-7; 7 nucleotides align to TRBD1. The junction had 7 bases not matched to a gene; V was cut back by 3 bases and J by 5 bases. The CDR3 has 14 residues. Germline CDR1 is KGHSH and CDR2 is LQKENI. CDR3 in DNA: TGTGCCAGCTCACCTGATTCAGGGGGAAACGAGCAGTACTTC. This sequence encodes CASSPDSGGNEQYF.

V and J are TRBV7-2 and TRBJ2-3; 7 positions match TRBD2. This CDR3 region has 14 residues. Germline lookup yields CDR1 SGHTA and CDR2 FQGNSA. Unmatched junction bases numbered 5, after V lost 5 bases and J lost 3 bases. The CDR3 DNA reads as TGTGCCAGCAGCCCCACTAGCGCGACAGATACGCAGTATTTT. Its translation is CASSPTSATDTQYF.

Details on this clone: A read error may account for a junction end that differs from germline. The chain links TRBV9 to TRBJ2-7; D remains ambiguous. Germline CDR1 is SGDLS and CDR2 is YYNGEE. The CDR3 has 12 residues. This CDR3 reads CASSADSYEQYF. In nucleotides, the CDR3 is TGTGCCAGCAGCGCCGATTCCTACGAGCAATACTTC.

This clone was detected once. J is TRBJ1-2 and V is TRBV23-1; D uncertain. TRBV23-1 is reported as an ORF; its role is uncertain. Trimming shortened V by 2 bases and J by 4 bases, and 17 bases separated the two germline ends. The CDR3 sequence is 16 residues long. This chain's CDR3 is CASSQHTVPYLYGYTF. The DNA for the CDR3 is TGCGCCAGCAGTCAACATACCGTCCCCTATCTCTATGGCTACACCTTC.

This chain links TRBV6-1 with TRBJ1-1; TRBD1 matches 7 bases. The CDR3 is made up of 14 amino acids. V lost 6 bases and J lost 0; bases outside the gene matches: 4. Germline V CDR1 and CDR2: MNHNS, SASEGT. The CDR3 nucleotides read TGTGCCAGCAGGCAGGGACAGTTGAACACTGAAGCTTTCTTT. Protein: CASRQGQLNTEAFF.

The rearrangement joins TRBV15 to TRBJ2-7; D is unclear. Looked up from germline, CDR1 is LNHNV and CDR2 is YYDKDF (reference sequence). V lost 1 base and J 0 bases, leaving 7 bases between the germline ends. The CDR3 contains 14 residues. The DNA for the CDR3 is TGTGCCACCAGCAGAGGGTACAGCTCCTACGAGCAGTACTTC. This gives the protein CATSRGYSSYEQYF. Complete variable domain (other parts from reference TRBV15 and TRBJ2-7): DAMVIQNPRYQVTQFGKPVTLSCSQTLNHNVMYWYQQKSSQAPKLLFHYYDKDFNNEADTPDNFQSRRPNTSFCFLDIRSPGLGDTAMYLCATSRGYSSYEQYFGPGTRLTVT.

The rearrangement uses TRBV5-1 and TRBJ2-2; the match to TRBD2 covers 10 bases. This CDR3 is built from 17 residues. Germline trimming cut 4 bases from V and 6 bases from J; bases unmatched to any gene: 12. Germline loops: CDR1 SGHRS, CDR2 YFSETQ. The CDR3 nucleotides are TGCGCCAGCAGCCCGCGTCCTAGCGGGAGAACGGCCGGGGAGCTGTTTTTT. It codes for CASSPRPSGRTAGELFF.